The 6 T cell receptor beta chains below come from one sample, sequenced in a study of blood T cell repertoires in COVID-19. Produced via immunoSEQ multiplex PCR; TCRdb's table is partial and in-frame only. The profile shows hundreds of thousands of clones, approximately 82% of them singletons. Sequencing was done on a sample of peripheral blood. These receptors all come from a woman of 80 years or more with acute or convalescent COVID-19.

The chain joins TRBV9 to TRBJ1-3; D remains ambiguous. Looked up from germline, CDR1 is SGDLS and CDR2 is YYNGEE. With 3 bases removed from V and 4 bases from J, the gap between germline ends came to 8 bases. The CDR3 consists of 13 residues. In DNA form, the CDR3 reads TGTGCCAGCAGCGCAGGACTGGGAAACACCATATATTTT. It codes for CASSAGLGNTIYF. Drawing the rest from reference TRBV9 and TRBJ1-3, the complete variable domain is DSGVTQTPKHLITATGQRVTLRCSPRSGDLSVYWYQQSLDQGLQFLIQYYNGEERAKGNILERFSAQQFPDLHSELNLSSLELGDSALYFCASSAGLGNTIYFGEGSWLTVV.

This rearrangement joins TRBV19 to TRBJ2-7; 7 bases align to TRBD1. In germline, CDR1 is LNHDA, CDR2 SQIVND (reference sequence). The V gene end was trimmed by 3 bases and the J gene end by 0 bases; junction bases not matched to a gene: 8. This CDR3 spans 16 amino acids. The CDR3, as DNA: TGTGCCAGTAGTATTCCCGGGACAGCGAGCTCCTACGAGCAGTACTTC. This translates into CASSIPGTASSYEQYF.

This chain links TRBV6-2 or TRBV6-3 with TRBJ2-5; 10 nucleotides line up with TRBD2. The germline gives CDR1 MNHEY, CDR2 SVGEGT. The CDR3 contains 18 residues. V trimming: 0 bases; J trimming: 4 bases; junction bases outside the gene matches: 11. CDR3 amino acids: CASSYSGSGGPRGETQYF. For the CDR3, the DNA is TGTGCCAGCAGTTACTCCGGTAGCGGGGGGCCCCGGGGAGAGACCCAGTACTTC.

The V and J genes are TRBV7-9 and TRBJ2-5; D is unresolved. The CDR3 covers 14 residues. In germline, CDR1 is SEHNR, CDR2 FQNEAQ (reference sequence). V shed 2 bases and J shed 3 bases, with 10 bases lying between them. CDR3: CASSLTDLKETQYF. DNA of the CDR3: TGTGCCAGCAGCTTAACAGACCTCAAAGAGACCCAGTACTTC.

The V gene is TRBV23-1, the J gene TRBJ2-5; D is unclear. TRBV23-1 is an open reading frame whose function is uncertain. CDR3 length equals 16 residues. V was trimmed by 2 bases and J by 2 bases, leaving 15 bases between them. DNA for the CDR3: TGCGCCAGCAGTCAAGGGCAGGAATGGCCGCAAGAGACCCAGTACTTC. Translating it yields CASSQGQEWPQETQYF.

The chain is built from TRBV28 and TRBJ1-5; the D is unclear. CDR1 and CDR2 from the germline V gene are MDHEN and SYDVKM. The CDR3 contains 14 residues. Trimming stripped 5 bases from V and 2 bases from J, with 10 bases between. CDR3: CASSAGRGNQPQHF. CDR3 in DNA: TGTGCCAGCAGTGCGGGAAGGGGCAATCAGCCCCAGCATTTT.